This TCR beta chain was found in a study of breast tumors, draining lymph nodes, adjacent tissues. The CDR3 runs 13 residues. Germline CDR1 ENHRY, CDR2 SYGVKD. The V end was cut by 2 bases, the J end by 4 bases, with 8 bases between. Axillary draining lymph nodes of breast cancer patients supplied the node samples. TCRdb recomputed calls from the multiplex PCR reads with MiXCR, one row per CDR3 protein. The sample lists over 150,000 distinct CDR3 sequences, approximately 30% seen once, with about 4% in the top ten. This receptor was obtained from a female donor with breast cancer. Some clones in this sample may be carry-over from other donors' samples. The chain recombines TRBV10-3 with TRBJ2-5; D assignment may be TRBD1 or TRBD2 (6 bases each). The material sequenced was axillary lymph node tissue. CDR3 nucleotide sequence: TGTGCCATCAGTGAGGAGGGGGGAGAGACCCAGTACTTC. It specifies CAISEEGGETQYF.